Listed below are T cell receptor beta chains from one sample, sequenced in a study of T-cell reconstitution after alpha-beta-depleted transplantation in children. A single record per CDR3 protein comes from TCRdb applying MiXCR to the PCR reads. The table includes about 580,000 distinct CDR3 sequences, more than 20% detected once. This specimen was PBMCs, taken before TCRalphabeta/CD19-depleted stem cell transplant. These receptor sequences come from a boy less than two years old with Wiskott-Aldrich syndrome, due to receive a stem cell transplant. The CDR3 runs from the conserved cysteine through the conserved F or W. A D gene is named only where the DNA matches it firmly. Only some rows state a clone size, as once, few, many or a class for expanded clones.

len	abundance	v_gene	d_gene	j_gene	CDR3nt	CDR3aa
13	NA	TRBV9	NA	TRBJ2-5	TGTGCCAGCAGCGGACATTCGTGGGAGACCCAGTACTTC	CASSGHSWETQYF
15	NA	TRBV5-1	NA	TRBJ2-7	TGCGCCAGCAGCTATTCCGGGACTGCCTCCTACGAGCAGTACTTC	CASSYSGTASYEQYF
12	few	TRBV10-3	NA	TRBJ2-1	TGTGCCATCAGTGCGAGTTTAGGGAAGCAGTTCTTC	CAISASLGKQFF
18	NA	TRBV12-3/TRBV12-4	TRBD2	TRBJ2-1	TGTGCCAGCAGTTTAGGGCCTCCCGGGACTAGCGGATACAATGAGCAGTTCTTC	CASSLGPPGTSGYNEQFF
15	few	TRBV20-1	TRBD1	TRBJ2-3	TGCAGTGCGCCGAAAGGACAGGGGGTGACAGATACGCAGTATTTT	CSAPKGQGVTDTQYF
16	NA	TRBV20-1	TRBD2	TRBJ2-7	TGCAGTGCCGTAGGGACTAGCGGGAGAAAAACCTACGAGCAGTACTTC	CSAVGTSGRKTYEQYF
13	few	TRBV27	NA	TRBJ2-5	TGTGCCAGCAGTTTACGTAGGGCCGAGACCCAGTACTTC	CASSLRRAETQYF
15	NA	TRBV6-5	TRBD2	TRBJ2-7	TGTGCCAGCAGTTACTCGGCTAGCGGGATGTACGAGCAGTACTTC	CASSYSASGMYEQYF
18	NA	TRBV15	NA	TRBJ2-2	TGTGCCACCAGCAGAGACCCACAGGGCGGGATGGGGGCCGGGGAGCTGTTTTTT	CATSRDPQGGMGAGELFF
18	NA	TRBV20-1	TRBD2	TRBJ2-1	TGCAGTGCTCTCAACCTTAAGACTAGCGGGAGCTCCTACAATGAGCAGTTCTTC	CSALNLKTSGSSYNEQFF
13	once	TRBV10-3	TRBD2	TRBJ2-1	TGTGCCATAGCCAGCGGGAGAGCGAATGAGCAGTTCTTC	CAIASGRANEQFF